The clone carrying this T cell receptor (beta chain) has at least ten counts. The data derive from a study of T cells after yellow fever vaccination. Looked up from germline, CDR1 is SGHRS and CDR2 is YFSETQ. There are 16 residues in the CDR3. V was trimmed by 0 bases and J by 0 bases, leaving 10 bases between them. TCR cDNA was made by 5'RACE template switching, adding a universal primer site and UMIs. TCRdb reprocessed the 5' RACE reads with MiXCR, giving one entry per CDR3 protein. Among about 14,000 distinct CDR3 sequences, 7.3% were seen once, and the ten largest hold 1.5% to 2%. This clonotype originated in a man younger than 30 who received the YFV17D yellow fever vaccine. The sample here was PBMCs, either bulk or a sorted T-cell subset (CD4+, CD8+, memory, or dextramer-sorted; not recorded which), taken on the day of the yellow fever booster vaccination. This chain joins TRBV5-1 and TRBJ2-1; maybe TRBD2 (5 bases). The chain's CDR3 is CASSLGESSSYNEQFF. DNA of the CDR3: TGCGCCAGCAGCTTGGGGGAGAGCAGCTCCTACAATGAGCAGTTCTTC.